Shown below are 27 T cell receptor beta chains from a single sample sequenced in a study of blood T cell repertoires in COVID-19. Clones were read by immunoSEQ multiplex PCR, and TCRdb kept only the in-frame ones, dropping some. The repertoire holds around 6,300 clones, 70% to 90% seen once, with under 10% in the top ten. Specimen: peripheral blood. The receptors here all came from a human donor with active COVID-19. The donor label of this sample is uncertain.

The CDR3 is CASSMSGDKSYEQYF. The CDR3, as DNA: TGTGCCAGTAGTATGTCAGGGGATAAATCCTACGAGCAGTACTTC. The chain is built from TRBV19 and TRBJ2-7; TRBD1 might be the D (6 bases). V was pared by 3 bases and J by 1 base, with 13 bases between. Germline CDR1 reads LNHDA; CDR2 reads SQIVND (reference sequence). The CDR3 runs to 15 residues.

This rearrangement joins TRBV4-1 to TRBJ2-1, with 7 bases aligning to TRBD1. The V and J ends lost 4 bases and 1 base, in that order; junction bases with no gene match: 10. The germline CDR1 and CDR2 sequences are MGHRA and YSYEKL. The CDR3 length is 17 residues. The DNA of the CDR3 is TGCGCCAGCAGCCTTCCTACAGGGGACCTTTCCTACAATGAGCAGTTCTTC. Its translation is CASSLPTGDLSYNEQFF.

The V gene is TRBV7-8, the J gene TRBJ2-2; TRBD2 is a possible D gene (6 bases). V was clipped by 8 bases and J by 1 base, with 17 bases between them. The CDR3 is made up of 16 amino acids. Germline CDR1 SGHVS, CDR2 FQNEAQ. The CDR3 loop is CASCPLGLLNTGELFF. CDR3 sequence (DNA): TGTGCCAGCTGCCCCTTGGGACTTTTGAACACCGGGGAGCTGTTTTTT.

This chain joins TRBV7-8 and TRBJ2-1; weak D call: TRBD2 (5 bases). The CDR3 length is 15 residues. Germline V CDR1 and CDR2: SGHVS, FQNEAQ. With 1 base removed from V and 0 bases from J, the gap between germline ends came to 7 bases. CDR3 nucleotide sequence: TGTGCCAGCAGCTTAGTAGCGTCCTCCTACAATGAGCAGTTCTTC. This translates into CASSLVASSYNEQFF.

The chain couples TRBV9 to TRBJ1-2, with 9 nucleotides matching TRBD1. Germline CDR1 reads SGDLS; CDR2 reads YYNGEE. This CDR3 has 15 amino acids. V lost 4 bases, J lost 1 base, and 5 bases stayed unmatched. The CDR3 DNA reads TGTGCCAGCAGCATACCGACAGGGGGTAACTATGGCTACACCTTC. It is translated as CASSIPTGGNYGYTF.

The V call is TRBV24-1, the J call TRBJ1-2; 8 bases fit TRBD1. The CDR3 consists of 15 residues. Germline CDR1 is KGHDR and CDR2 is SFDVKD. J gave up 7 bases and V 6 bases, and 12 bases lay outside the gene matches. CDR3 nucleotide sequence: TGTGCCACCAGTCTCCCCGACAGGGGATCTTCTGGCTACACCTTC. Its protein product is CATSLPDRGSSGYTF.

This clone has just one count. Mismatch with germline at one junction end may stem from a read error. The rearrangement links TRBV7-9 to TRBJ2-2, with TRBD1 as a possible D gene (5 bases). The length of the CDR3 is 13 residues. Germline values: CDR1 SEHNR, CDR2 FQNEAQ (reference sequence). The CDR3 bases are TGCGAAATGGGGCAAGCCGACACCGGGGAGCTGTTTTTT. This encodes CEMGQADTGELFF.

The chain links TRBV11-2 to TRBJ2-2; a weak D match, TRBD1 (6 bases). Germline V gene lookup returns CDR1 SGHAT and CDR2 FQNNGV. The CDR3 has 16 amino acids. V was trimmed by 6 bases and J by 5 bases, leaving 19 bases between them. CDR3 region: CASRQGWQGWTGELFF. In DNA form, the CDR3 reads TGTGCCAGCAGACAAGGGTGGCAGGGGTGGACCGGGGAGCTGTTTTTT.

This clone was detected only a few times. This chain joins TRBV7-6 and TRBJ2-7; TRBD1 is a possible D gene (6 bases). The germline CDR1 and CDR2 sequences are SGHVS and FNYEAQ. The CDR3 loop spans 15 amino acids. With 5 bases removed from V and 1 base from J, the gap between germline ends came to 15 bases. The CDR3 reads CASSVQGLLSYEQYF. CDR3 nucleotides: TGTGCCAGCAGCGTACAGGGCTTACTGTCCTACGAGCAGTACTTC.

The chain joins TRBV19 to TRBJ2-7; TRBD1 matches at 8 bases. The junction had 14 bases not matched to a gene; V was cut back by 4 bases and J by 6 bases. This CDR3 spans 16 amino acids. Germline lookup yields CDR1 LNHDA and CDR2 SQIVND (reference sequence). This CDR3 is CASSRPTGTGGTEQYF. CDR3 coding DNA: TGTGCCAGTAGTAGACCGACCGGGACAGGAGGGACCGAGCAGTACTTC. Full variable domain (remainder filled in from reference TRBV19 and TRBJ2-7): DGGITQSPKYLFRKEGQNVTLSCEQNLNHDAMYWYRQDPGQGLRLIYYSQIVNDFQKGDIAEGYSVSREKKESFPLTVTSAQKNPTAFYLCASSRPTGTGGTEQYFGPGTRLTVT.

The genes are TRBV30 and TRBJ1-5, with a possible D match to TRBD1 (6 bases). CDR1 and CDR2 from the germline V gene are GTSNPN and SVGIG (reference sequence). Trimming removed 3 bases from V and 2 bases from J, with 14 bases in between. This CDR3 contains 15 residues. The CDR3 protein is CAWRDSGAGNQPQHF. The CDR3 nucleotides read TGTGCCTGGAGGGACTCAGGGGCAGGCAATCAGCCCCAGCATTTT.

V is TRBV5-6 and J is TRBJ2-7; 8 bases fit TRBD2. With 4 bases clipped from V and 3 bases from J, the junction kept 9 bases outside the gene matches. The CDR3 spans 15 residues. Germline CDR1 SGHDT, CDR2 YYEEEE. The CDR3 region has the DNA TGTGCCAGCAGCCGACGGGAGGCGGGAGGCTACGAGCAGTACTTC. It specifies CASSRREAGGYEQYF.

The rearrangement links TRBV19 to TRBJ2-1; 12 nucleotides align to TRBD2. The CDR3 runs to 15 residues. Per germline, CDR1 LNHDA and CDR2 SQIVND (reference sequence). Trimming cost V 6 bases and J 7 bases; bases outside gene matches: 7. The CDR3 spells CASRRLAGEENEQFF. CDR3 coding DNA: TGTGCCAGTAGGAGACTAGCGGGAGAGGAAAATGAGCAGTTCTTC.

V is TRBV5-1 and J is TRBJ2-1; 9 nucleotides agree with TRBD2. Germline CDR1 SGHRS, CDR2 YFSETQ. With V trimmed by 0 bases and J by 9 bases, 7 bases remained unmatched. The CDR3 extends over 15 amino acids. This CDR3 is CASSLVPSGIGEQFF. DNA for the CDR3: TGCGCCAGCAGCTTGGTGCCTAGCGGGATCGGTGAGCAGTTCTTC.

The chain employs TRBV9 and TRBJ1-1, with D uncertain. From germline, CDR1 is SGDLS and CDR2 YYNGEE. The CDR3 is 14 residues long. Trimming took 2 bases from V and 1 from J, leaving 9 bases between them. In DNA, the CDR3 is TGTGCCAGCAGCGTCCGCCCAGAGAACACTGAAGCTTTCTTT. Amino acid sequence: CASSVRPENTEAFF.

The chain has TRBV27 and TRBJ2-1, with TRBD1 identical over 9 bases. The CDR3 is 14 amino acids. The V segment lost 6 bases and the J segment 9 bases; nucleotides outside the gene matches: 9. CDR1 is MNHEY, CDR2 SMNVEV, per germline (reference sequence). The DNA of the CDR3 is TGTGCCAGCAGCAGGACAGGGGTGTTCATTGAGCAGTTCTTC. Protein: CASSRTGVFIEQFF.

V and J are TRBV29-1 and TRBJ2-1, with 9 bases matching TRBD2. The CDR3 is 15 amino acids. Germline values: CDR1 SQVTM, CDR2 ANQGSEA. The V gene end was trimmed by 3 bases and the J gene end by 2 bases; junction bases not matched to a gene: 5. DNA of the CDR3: TGCAGCGTTGATGGGCTAGCGGGGCCCTACAATGAGCAGTTCTTC. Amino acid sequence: CSVDGLAGPYNEQFF.

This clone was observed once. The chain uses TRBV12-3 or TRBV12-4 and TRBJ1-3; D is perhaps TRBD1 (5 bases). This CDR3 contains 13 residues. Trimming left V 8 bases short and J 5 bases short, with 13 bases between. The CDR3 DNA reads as TGTGCCAGCTCTCTGGGGGGAAGAAACACCATATATTTT. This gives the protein CASSLGGRNTIYF.

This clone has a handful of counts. In DNA form, the CDR3 reads TGTGCCAGCAGCATTTTAGGGGTAGCCAAAAACATTCAGTACTTC. Translation: CASSILGVAKNIQYF. The chain has TRBV28 and TRBJ2-4; possible D gene TRBD1, 5 bases. CDR1 MDHEN and CDR2 SYDVKM come from the germline V gene. V was cut by 6 bases and J by 0 bases, with 12 bases left in between. The CDR3 is 15 amino acids.

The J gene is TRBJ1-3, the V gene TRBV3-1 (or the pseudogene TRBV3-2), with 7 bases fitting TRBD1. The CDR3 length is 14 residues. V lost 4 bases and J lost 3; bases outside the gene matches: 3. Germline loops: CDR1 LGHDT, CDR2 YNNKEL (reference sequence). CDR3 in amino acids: CASSPTGFGNTIYF. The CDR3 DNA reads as TGTGCCAGCAGCCCGACAGGGTTTGGAAACACCATATATTTT.

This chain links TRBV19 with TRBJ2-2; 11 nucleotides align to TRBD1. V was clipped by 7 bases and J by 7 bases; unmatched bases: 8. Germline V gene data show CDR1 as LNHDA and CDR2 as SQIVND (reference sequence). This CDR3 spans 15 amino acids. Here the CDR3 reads CASNLGQGASGELFF. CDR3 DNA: TGTGCCAGTAACCTCGGACAGGGGGCTAGCGGGGAGCTGTTTTTT. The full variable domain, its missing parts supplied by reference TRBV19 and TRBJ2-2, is DGGITQSPKYLFRKEGQNVTLSCEQNLNHDAMYWYRQDPGQGLRLIYYSQIVNDFQKGDIAEGYSVSREKKESFPLTVTSAQKNPTAFYLCASNLGQGASGELFFGEGSRLTVL.

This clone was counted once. CDR3 residues: CASGNQGARSEQYF. The CDR3 nucleotides read TGTGCCAGCGGCAATCAGGGGGCGCGCTCCGAGCAGTACTTC. The genes are TRBV28 and TRBJ2-7; TRBD1 matches at 8 bases. CDR3 length: 14 residues. The V and J ends lost 8 bases and 6 bases, in that order; junction bases with no gene match: 12. Germline values: CDR1 MDHEN, CDR2 SYDVKM.

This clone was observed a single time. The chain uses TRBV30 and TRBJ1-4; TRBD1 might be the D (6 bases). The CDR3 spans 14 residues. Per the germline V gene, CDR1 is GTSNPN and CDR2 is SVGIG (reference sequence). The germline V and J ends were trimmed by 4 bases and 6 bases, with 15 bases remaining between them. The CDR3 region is CAWNQGRSHEKLFF. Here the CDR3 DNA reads TGTGCCTGGAATCAGGGGCGCTCCCATGAAAAACTGTTTTTT.

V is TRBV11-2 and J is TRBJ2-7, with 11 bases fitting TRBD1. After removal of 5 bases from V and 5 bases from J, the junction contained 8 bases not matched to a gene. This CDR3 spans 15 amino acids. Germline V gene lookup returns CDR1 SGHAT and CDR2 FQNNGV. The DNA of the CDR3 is TGTGCCAGCAGCCGATTCCGGGACAGGGGGAACGAGCAGTACTTC. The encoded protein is CASSRFRDRGNEQYF.

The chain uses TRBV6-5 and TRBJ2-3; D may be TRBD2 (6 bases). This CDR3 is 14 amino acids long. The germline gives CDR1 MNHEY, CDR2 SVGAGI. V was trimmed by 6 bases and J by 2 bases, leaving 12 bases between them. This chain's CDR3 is CASRRSGLTDTQYF. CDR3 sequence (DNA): TGTGCCAGCAGAAGGTCGGGACTCACAGATACGCAGTATTTT.

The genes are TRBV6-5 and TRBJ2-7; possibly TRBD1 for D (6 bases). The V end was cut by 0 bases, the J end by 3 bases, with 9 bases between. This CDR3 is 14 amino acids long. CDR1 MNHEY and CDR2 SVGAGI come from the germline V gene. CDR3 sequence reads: CASSYSSRGYEQYF. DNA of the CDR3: TGTGCCAGCAGTTACTCGAGCAGGGGCTACGAGCAGTACTTC.

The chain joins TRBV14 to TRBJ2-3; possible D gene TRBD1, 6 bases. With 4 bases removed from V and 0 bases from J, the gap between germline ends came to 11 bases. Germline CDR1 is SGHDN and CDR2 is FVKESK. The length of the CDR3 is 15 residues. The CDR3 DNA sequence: TGTGCCAGCAGCCGATTGACAGGTAGCACAGATACGCAGTATTTT. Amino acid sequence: CASSRLTGSTDTQYF.